This T cell receptor (beta chain) was recovered during a study of blood T cell repertoires in COVID-19. Study overall: Researchers got acute and convalescent COVID-19 samples from the United States, Italy and Spain. PBMCs, B-cell-depleted T cells, or T cells were the source of the cDNA or gDNA that made up the material.

Original processing methods: Quantification of nucleated cells was approximated via reference gene primer amplification. Here immunoSEQ multiplex PCR was the method, and the copy in TCRdb shows in-frame clones only, minus some. V, J and clone size are those of that table, while D and trimming were read from the DNA. Among about 130,000 clones listed, more than 60% were seen once. V lost 1 base and J 13 bases, leaving 13 bases between the germline ends. Germline CDR1 SGHTA, CDR2 FQGNSA. The CDR3 covers 13 residues. The TCR was taken from a woman in her sixties or seventies with acute or convalescent COVID-19. J is TRBJ1-4 and V is TRBV7-2; TRBD1 is a possible D gene (5 bases). Specimen: peripheral blood. Here the CDR3 DNA reads TGTGCCAGCAGCTTAGACCGCGGGGGGAGACTGTTTTTT. Protein sequence: CASSLDRGGRLFF.